This T cell receptor (beta chain) comes out of a study of T cell responses to AZD1222 COVID-19 vaccine. Findings and limits, study-wide: After the peak T cell response, and only then, were repertoires sampled. Clonal diversity was possibly underestimated, and white British individuals and females predominated among donors.

About this clone itself: The antigen is not known.

TCRdb's copy holds only in-frame clones and misses some; the assay was immunoSEQ multiplex PCR. The table has more than 70,000 clones, roughly 87% seen once; the top ten hold about 5%. Per the germline V gene, CDR1 is GTSNPN and CDR2 is SVGIG (reference sequence). Unmatched junction bases numbered 8, after V lost 0 bases and J lost 4 bases. The CDR3 spans 17 residues. The clonotype originates from an adult in good health. Specimen: peripheral blood, collected on day 0 of MenACWY control vaccination. This chain joins TRBV30 and TRBJ2-5; 13 bases are a match to TRBD2. The CDR3 loop reads CAWSVVLAGGPGETQYF. For the CDR3, the DNA is TGTGCCTGGAGTGTAGTACTAGCGGGGGGGCCGGGAGAGACCCAGTACTTC.